These 27 T cell receptor beta chains were sequenced from one sample in a study of cytomegalovirus exposure and HLA in healthy donors. The PCR made use of 60 Vbeta and 13 Jbeta primers. TCRdb's table, derived via immunoSEQ multiplex PCR, lists solely in-frame clones and lacks some. The sample includes about 140,000 clones, nearly 90% seen only once; the top ten take roughly 0.5%. Source material: PBMCs. The source of these receptors is a woman between 35 and 50 years old in good health and CMV-seronegative.

J is TRBJ1-2 and V is TRBV27; a weak D match, TRBD1 (5 bases). The germline V gene encodes CDR1 MNHEY and CDR2 SMNVEV (reference sequence). V lost 3 bases, J lost 6 bases, and 11 bases lay in between. CDR3 size: 13 residues. The CDR3 is CASSFQGRNGYTF. The CDR3 coding sequence is TGTGCCAGCAGTTTCCAGGGTAGGAATGGCTACACCTTC.

The rearrangement joins TRBV5-6 to TRBJ1-2; tentative D call: TRBD1 (5 bases). V dropped 1 base and J dropped 7 bases, with 8 bases sitting between them. Germline lookup yields CDR1 SGHDT and CDR2 YYEEEE. The CDR3 is made up of 12 amino acids. CDR3 bases: TGTGCCAGCAGCTTGTCGGGACTTGGCTACACCTTC. It yields the protein CASSLSGLGYTF.

This chain links TRBV5-4 with TRBJ1-1; possibly TRBD1 for D (6 bases). The V end was cut by 4 bases, the J end by 3 bases, with 13 bases between. The germline CDR1 and CDR2 sequences are SGHNT and YYREEE (reference sequence). The CDR3 is 14 amino acids. The CDR3 loop reads CASSHREYHTEAFF. DNA for the CDR3: TGTGCCAGCAGCCACAGGGAGTATCACACTGAAGCTTTCTTT.

The V call is TRBV7-2, the J call TRBJ2-1; tentatively, D is TRBD2 (6 bases). CDR3 length: 13 amino acids. CDR1 is SGHTA, CDR2 FQGNSA, per germline. V was clipped by 5 bases and J by 9 bases, with 14 bases between them. The CDR3 here is CASSIDTGGEQFF. CDR3 nucleotide sequence: TGTGCCAGCAGCATTGACACCGGGGGTGAGCAGTTCTTC.

The chain carries TRBV6-5 and TRBJ2-3, with 8 bases fitting TRBD2. The junction had 6 bases not matched to a gene; V was cut back by 2 bases and J by 2 bases. The length of the CDR3 is 16 residues. The V gene's germline CDR1 is MNHEY and CDR2 SVGAGI. The CDR3 loop is CASSYRAGGPTDTQYF. DNA for the CDR3: TGTGCCAGCAGTTACAGGGCGGGAGGCCCCACAGATACGCAGTATTTT.

The genes are TRBV11-1 and TRBJ2-5, with TRBD1 matching 7 bases. The CDR3 length is 14 residues. V shed 5 bases and J 2 bases; nucleotides not matched to a gene: 5. In germline, CDR1 is SGHAT, CDR2 FQDESV (reference sequence). The chain's CDR3 is CASSPKTGQETQYF. The CDR3 DNA is TGTGCCAGCAGCCCTAAGACAGGGCAAGAGACCCAGTACTTC. The whole variable domain, remainder taken from reference TRBV11-1 and TRBJ2-5, is EAEVAQSPRYKITEKSQAVAFWCDPISGHATLYWYRQILGQGPELLVQFQDESVVDDSQLPKDRFSAERLKGVDSTLKIQPAELGDSAMYLCASSPKTGQETQYFGPGTRLLVL.

The chain joins TRBV7-9 to TRBJ2-7, with 12 bases that match TRBD2. CDR3 length equals 16 residues. Unmatched junction bases numbered 6, after V lost 2 bases and J lost 4 bases. In germline, CDR1 is SEHNR, CDR2 FQNEAQ (reference sequence). CDR3 coding DNA: TGTGCCAGCAGCTTACTAGCGGGAGGGAAGGGGTACGAGCAGTACTTC. This sequence encodes CASSLLAGGKGYEQYF.

The rearrangement uses TRBV2 and TRBJ2-5, with 8 bases fitting TRBD1. The ends lost 8 bases at V and 4 bases at J; junction bases unmatched: 9. CDR3 length: 14 amino acids. The V gene's germline CDR1 is SNHLY and CDR2 FYNNEI. The CDR3 sequence: CASDWTGRGETQYF. DNA for the CDR3: TGTGCCAGCGATTGGACAGGGAGAGGAGAGACCCAGTACTTC. The entire variable domain, with the rest obtained from reference TRBV2 and TRBJ2-5, is as follows: EPEVTQTPSHQVTQMGQEVILRCVPISNHLYFYWYRQILGQKVEFLVSFYNNEISEKSEIFDDQFSVERPDGSNFTLKIRSTKLEDSAMYFCASDWTGRGETQYFGPGTRLLVL.

The rearrangement joins TRBV27 to TRBJ2-1; 14 bases are a match to TRBD2. V lost 5 bases, J lost 9 bases, and 18 bases stayed unmatched. This CDR3 contains 19 residues. CDR1 and CDR2 from the germline V gene are MNHEY and SMNVEV (reference sequence). This chain's CDR3 is CASSRDRRGTSGRLGEQFF. CDR3 nucleotides: TGTGCCAGCAGTCGGGACAGGAGAGGGACTAGCGGGAGATTGGGTGAGCAGTTCTTC.

This chain joins TRBV7-2 and TRBJ2-6, with D possibly matching TRBD2 (6 bases). Germline CDR1 reads SGHTA; CDR2 reads FQGNSA. The V end lost 2 bases, the J end lost 3 bases, and 14 bases lay between the germline ends. CDR3 length: 17 amino acids. The CDR3 spells CASSLWRQGLGANVLTF. The CDR3 DNA follows: TGTGCCAGCAGCTTATGGCGGCAGGGACTTGGGGCCAACGTCCTGACTTTC.

V usage is TRBV7-6 and J usage is TRBJ1-1; D is unclear. Germline V gene sequence: CDR1 SGHVS, CDR2 FNYEAQ. The CDR3 is made up of 12 amino acids. V lost 6 bases, J lost 7 bases, and 12 bases lay in between. The CDR3 coding sequence is TGTGCCAGCAGTCCCCGTGCGGGTGAAGCTTTCTTT. It specifies CASSPRAGEAFF. The full variable domain, in which reference TRBV7-6 and TRBJ1-1 provide the parts outside the CDR3, is GAGVSQSPRYKVTKRGQDVALRCDPISGHVSLYWYRQALGQGPEFLTYFNYEAQQDKSGLPNDRFSAERPEGSISTLTIQRTEQRDSAMYRCASSPRAGEAFFGQGTRLTVV.

This clone was counted a single time. The chain has TRBV7-2 and TRBJ2-5; the match to TRBD1 covers 8 bases. V lost 3 bases and J lost 2; bases outside the gene matches: 5. CDR1 is SGHTA and CDR2 is FQGNSA in the germline V gene. The CDR3 runs 15 residues. For the CDR3, the DNA is TGTGCCAGCAGCTTCGGAACAGGGGGTCAAGAGACCCAGTACTTC. Translation gives CASSFGTGGQETQYF. Looking up the rest from reference TRBV7-2 and TRBJ2-5 gives the full variable domain: GAGVSQSPSNKVTEKGKDVELRCDPISGHTALYWYRQSLGQGLEFLIYFQGNSAPDKSGLPSDRFSAERTGGSVSTLTIQRTQQEDSAVYLCASSFGTGGQETQYFGPGTRLLVL.

This chain links TRBV4-1 with TRBJ2-1; no clear D. V lost 1 base, J lost 3 bases, and 13 bases lay in between. Per germline, CDR1 MGHRA and CDR2 YSYEKL. This CDR3 has 16 residues. This chain's CDR3 is CASSQVDLVVYNEQFF. CDR3 in DNA: TGCGCCAGCAGCCAAGTTGATTTAGTTGTCTACAATGAGCAGTTCTTC.

The V and J genes are TRBV7-9 and TRBJ2-5; 7 bases align to TRBD1. Germline loops: CDR1 SEHNR, CDR2 FQNEAQ (reference sequence). The CDR3 totals 14 residues. J lost 1 base, V lost 5 bases, and 4 bases had no gene match. The CDR3 spells CASSPGTAQETQYF. In nucleotides, the CDR3 is TGTGCCAGCAGCCCAGGGACAGCCCAAGAGACCCAGTACTTC.

This chain joins TRBV11-2 and TRBJ2-6; D uncertain. The CDR3 loop spans 14 amino acids. Germline lookup yields CDR1 SGHAT and CDR2 FQNNGV. V was shortened by 5 bases and J by 0 bases, with 5 bases between the two germline ends. The CDR3 reads CASSPSSGANVLTF. CDR3 sequence (DNA): TGTGCCAGCAGCCCCTCCTCTGGGGCCAACGTCCTGACTTTC.

The rearrangement joins TRBV28 to TRBJ1-5; D not resolved. Trimming took off 2 bases at V and 7 bases at J, with 9 bases between the two ends. Germline-derived CDR1 and CDR2 are MDHEN and SYDVKM. The CDR3 consists of 13 residues. The CDR3 DNA reads TGTGCCAGCAGTTTAAGAGGGATCCAGCCCCAGCATTTT. Amino acid sequence: CASSLRGIQPQHF.

The V gene is TRBV6-5, the J gene TRBJ2-1, with 10 bases aligning to TRBD1. CDR1 MNHEY and CDR2 SVGAGI come from the germline V gene. V shed 5 bases and J 6 bases; nucleotides not matched to a gene: 7. This CDR3 is 15 amino acids long. The CDR3 DNA follows: TGTGCCAGCAGTCACGGGACAGGGGTTGGCAATGAGCAGTTCTTC. This codes for CASSHGTGVGNEQFF.

Of note for this clone: One end of the junction fails to match germline, which may point to a read error. The chain recombines TRBV7-9 with TRBJ2-7; perhaps TRBD1 as D (8 bases). The CDR3 runs to 13 residues. Germline CDR1 and CDR2: SEHNR and FQNEAQ (reference sequence). This chain's CDR3 is CSSSGTGVHEQYF. The CDR3 coding sequence is TGTTCCAGCAGCGGGACAGGAGTCCACGAGCAGTACTTC. The full variable domain, its missing parts supplied by reference TRBV7-9 and TRBJ2-7, is DTGVSQNPRHKITKRGQNVTFRCDPISEHNRLYWYRQTLGQGPEFLTYFQNEAQLEKSRLLSDRFSAERPKGSFSTLEIQRTEQGDSAMYLCSSSGTGVHEQYFGPGTRLTVT.

The chain carries TRBV5-6 and TRBJ1-4; TRBD1 matches 7 bases. The CDR3 has 17 residues. CDR1 SGHDT and CDR2 YYEEEE come from the germline V gene. With V trimmed by 5 bases and J by 0 bases, 10 bases remained unmatched. This chain's CDR3 is CASRATQGPPTNEKLFF. In nucleotides, the CDR3 is TGTGCCAGCAGGGCAACACAGGGGCCACCAACTAATGAAAAACTGTTTTTT. Full variable domain (missing parts from reference TRBV5-6 and TRBJ1-4): DAGVTQSPTHLIKTRGQQVTLRCSPKSGHDTVSWYQQALGQGPQFIFQYYEEEERQRGNFPDRFSGHQFPNYSSELNVNALLLGDSALYLCASRATQGPPTNEKLFFGSGTQLSVL.

The V and J genes are TRBV7-8 and TRBJ1-3, with 9 bases fitting TRBD1. The CDR3 is made up of 18 amino acids. J gave up 1 base and V 4 bases, and 11 bases lay outside the gene matches. CDR1 and CDR2 from the germline V gene are SGHVS and FQNEAQ. The CDR3 DNA is TGTGCCAGCAGCTACAGAGAAGGGACAGGGTGGTCTGGAAACACCATATATTTT. It encodes CASSYREGTGWSGNTIYF.

The chain combines TRBV7-9 with TRBJ1-6; 7 bases are shared with TRBD1. From germline, CDR1 is SEHNR and CDR2 FQNEAQ (reference sequence). CDR3 length: 14 amino acids. V lost 1 base and J lost 7; bases outside the gene matches: 1. Here the CDR3 DNA reads TGTGCCAGCAGCTTAGAGACAGGGAATTCACCCCTCCACTTT. It encodes CASSLETGNSPLHF.

The genes are TRBV5-8 and TRBJ2-7; a possible D gene is TRBD2 (5 bases). Germline-derived CDR1 and CDR2 are SGHTS and YDEGEE. The CDR3 is made up of 9 amino acids. Deletions cut 4 bases from V and 9 bases from J, with 5 bases between. The CDR3 nucleotides are TGTGCCAGCAGCGGAGGGCAGTACTTC. Protein sequence: CASSGGQYF.

This chain joins TRBV7-8 and TRBJ2-7; weak D call: TRBD2 (5 bases). V was shortened by 1 base and J by 4 bases, with 11 bases between the two germline ends. Germline V gene sequence: CDR1 SGHVS, CDR2 FQNEAQ. The CDR3 has 14 amino acids. DNA for the CDR3: TGTGCCAGCAGCTTAGTGGAGGTTCGGTACGAGCAGTACTTC. Its translation is CASSLVEVRYEQYF.

The CDR3 DNA sequence: TGTGCCTGGAGTGCCCCCTCCCTCTCTGGGGCCAACGTCCTGACTTTC. Protein sequence: CAWSAPSLSGANVLTF. This rearrangement joins TRBV30 to TRBJ2-6; D is unresolved. CDR1 is GTSNPN, CDR2 SVGIG, per germline (reference sequence). Trimming left V 1 base short and J 0 bases short, with 10 bases between. This CDR3 region has 16 residues. Using reference TRBV30 and TRBJ2-6 for the parts outside the CDR3, the full variable domain is SQTIHQWPATLVQPVGSPLSLECTVEGTSNPNLYWYRQAAGRGLQLLFYSVGIGQISSEVPQNLSASRPQDRQFILSSKKLLLSDSGFYLCAWSAPSLSGANVLTFGAGSRLTVL.

The chain joins TRBV5-1 to TRBJ2-5, with 14 positions matching TRBD2. Trimming removed 4 bases from V and 5 bases from J; junction bases left unmatched: 10. CDR3 length equals 17 residues. Per germline, CDR1 SGHRS and CDR2 YFSETQ. CDR3 amino acids: CASSLGLAGVVAETQYF. DNA for the CDR3: TGCGCCAGCAGCCTGGGACTAGCGGGAGTAGTGGCGGAGACCCAGTACTTC.

V gene TRBV5-1 combines with J gene TRBJ2-1; TRBD2 matches at 10 bases. V shed 4 bases and J 4 bases; nucleotides not matched to a gene: 5. CDR1 is SGHRS and CDR2 is YFSETQ in the germline V gene. CDR3 length equals 15 residues. The CDR3 is CASSGGLAEYNEQFF. CDR3 nucleotide sequence: TGCGCCAGCAGCGGCGGACTAGCGGAGTACAATGAGCAGTTCTTC.

This clone was seen just once. The chain couples TRBV28 to TRBJ2-7; D may be TRBD1 (5 bases). The CDR3 contains 15 residues. The germline gives CDR1 MDHEN, CDR2 SYDVKM. The V and J ends lost 7 bases and 1 base respectively, with 17 bases between them. The CDR3 is CASTPPAGSSYEQYF. The CDR3 nucleotides are TGTGCCAGCACCCCCCCTGCAGGGTCATCCTACGAGCAGTACTTC. The entire variable domain, with the rest obtained from reference TRBV28 and TRBJ2-7, is as follows: DVKVTQSSRYLVKRTGEKVFLECVQDMDHENMFWYRQDPGLGLRLIYFSYDVKMKEKGDIPEGYSVSREKKERFSLILESASTNQTSMYLCASTPPAGSSYEQYFGPGTRLTVT.